This T cell receptor (beta chain) was identified in a study of beta chain features in type 1 diabetes. What was sequenced were expressed TCRB transcripts, since all of the isolated RNA had been reverse transcribed. Clones were sequenced by immunoSEQ multiplex PCR, and TCRdb holds only the in-frame ones, with some missing. Of about 140,000 clones in the sample, less than 9% were seen once. Whole-study findings and limits: PCR might show a preference for shorter templates, equally across patients and controls.

CDR3 size: 15 residues. The V end was cut by 2 bases, the J end by 5 bases, with 15 bases between. Germline assignment: CDR1 MGHRA and CDR2 YSYEKL. Details on this clone: Antigen specificity is unknown.

The clonotype was recovered from a woman in her twenties or thirties in good health. The J gene is TRBJ2-5, the V gene TRBV4-1; no clear D. The specimen was central memory CD4+ T cells from blood. CDR3 amino acids: CASSQINSLRETQYF. CDR3 DNA: TGCGCCAGCAGCCAAATTAATTCACTCCGGGAGACCCAGTACTTC.